These 24 T cell receptor beta chains came from one sample sequenced in a study of cytomegalovirus exposure and HLA in healthy donors. The PCR was carried out with 60 Vbeta primers and 13 Jbeta primers. Profiling relied on immunoSEQ multiplex PCR, and the TCRdb table lists in-frame clones only, not all of them. The sample has around 220,000 clones; less than 85% are singletons. Sequencing input: PBMCs. These receptors were taken from a girl aged 2 to 9 in good health and CMV-seronegative.

The chain carries TRBV6-1 and TRBJ2-5; the match to TRBD1 covers 9 bases. Germline V gene lookup returns CDR1 MNHNS and CDR2 SASEGT. V was pared by 0 bases and J by 7 bases, with 6 bases of the junction left unmatched. The CDR3 consists of 15 residues. The CDR3, as DNA: TGTGCCAGCAGTGAAGCGGGGACAGGGAGAGGGACCCAGTACTTC. Translating it yields CASSEAGTGRGTQYF.

V usage is TRBV25-1 and J usage is TRBJ1-2, with D possibly being TRBD1 (5 bases). The CDR3 has 14 amino acids. Trimming pared 7 bases from V and 4 bases from J, leaving 16 bases between. Germline V gene lookup returns CDR1 MGHDK and CDR2 SYGVNS. The CDR3 region is CASNWRGLIYGYTF. The CDR3 DNA sequence: TGTGCCAGCAATTGGAGGGGATTGATCTATGGCTACACCTTC.

The CDR3 bases are TGTGCCAGCAGTTATTATAGCGGGAGCTACAATGAGCAGTTCTTC. Translated: CASSYYSGSYNEQFF. This rearrangement joins TRBV6-5 to TRBJ2-1; 9 bases are a match to TRBD2. Trimming cost V 3 bases and J 3 bases; bases outside gene matches: 3. The CDR3 spans 15 residues. Germline V CDR1 and CDR2: MNHEY, SVGAGI.

The CDR3 region is CASSWGTGSGGYTF. DNA for the CDR3: TGTGCCAGCAGTTGGGGGACAGGCTCGGGTGGCTACACCTTC. The rearrangement links TRBV27 to TRBJ1-2; 8 nucleotides agree with TRBD1. V shed 4 bases, J shed 7 bases, and the junction held 8 bases outside the gene matches. Germline lookup yields CDR1 MNHEY and CDR2 SMNVEV (reference sequence). The length of the CDR3 is 14 residues.

The chain carries TRBV15 and TRBJ2-2; 9 nucleotides line up with TRBD1. V lost 3 bases, J lost 5 bases, and 4 bases stayed unmatched. The CDR3 runs to 15 residues. Germline V gene sequence: CDR1 LNHNV, CDR2 YYDKDF (reference sequence). CDR3 sequence (DNA): TGTGCCACCAGCAGGTACAGGGGGCGGACCGGGGAGCTGTTTTTT. Encoded protein: CATSRYRGRTGELFF.

The chain couples TRBV4-1 to TRBJ1-1; tentatively, D is TRBD1 (5 bases). The length of the CDR3 is 14 residues. V lost 0 bases to trimming and J lost 4 bases, with 9 bases between them. The germline V gene encodes CDR1 MGHRA and CDR2 YSYEKL. Written as DNA, the CDR3 is TGCGCCAGCAGCCAAGAGGGGGGGGGCACTGAAGCTTTCTTT. Translating it yields CASSQEGGGTEAFF.

This rearrangement joins TRBV13 to TRBJ1-3; weak D call: TRBD1 (6 bases). The CDR3 spans 14 residues. CDR1 PRHDT and CDR2 FYEKMQ come from the germline V gene (reference sequence). Trimming pared 2 bases from V and 6 bases from J, leaving 11 bases between. CDR3 loop: CASSLTDRSNTIYF. The CDR3 DNA follows: TGTGCCAGCAGCTTAACAGACAGGTCAAACACCATATATTTT.

The chain is built from TRBV20-1 and TRBJ1-1; possibly TRBD1 for D (5 bases). The germline V gene encodes CDR1 DFQATT and CDR2 SNEGSKA (reference sequence). V was trimmed by 8 bases and J by 4 bases, leaving 11 bases between them. CDR3 length equals 11 residues. CDR3 region: CSPKGPTEAFF. For the CDR3, the DNA is TGCAGTCCCAAGGGGCCCACTGAAGCTTTCTTT.

This clone came up once. CDR3 amino acids: CASSLTGQGAVTEAFF. CDR3 in DNA: TGTGCCAGCAGCTTAACAGGACAGGGGGCGGTCACTGAAGCTTTCTTT. The V and J genes are TRBV7-3 and TRBJ1-1; 11 bases are a match to TRBD1. Germline trimming cut 0 bases from V and 4 bases from J; bases unmatched to any gene: 4. Germline CDR1 reads SGHTA; CDR2 reads FQGTGA. This CDR3 has 16 amino acids.

This rearrangement joins TRBV7-9 to TRBJ2-7; 12 positions agree with TRBD2. CDR1 and CDR2 (germline): SEHNR, FQNEAQ (reference sequence). V lost 5 bases to trimming and J lost 6 bases; unmatched junction nucleotides: 14. The CDR3 runs 17 residues. In nucleotides, the CDR3 is TGTGCCAGCAGCCATACCGTTCAGACTAGCGGGAGAAGCGAGCAGTACTTC. Translated: CASSHTVQTSGRSEQYF. The whole variable domain, filled in from reference TRBV7-9 and TRBJ2-7, reads DTGVSQNPRHKITKRGQNVTFRCDPISEHNRLYWYRQTLGQGPEFLTYFQNEAQLEKSRLLSDRFSAERPKGSFSTLEIQRTEQGDSAMYLCASSHTVQTSGRSEQYFGPGTRLTVT.

CDR3 coding DNA: TGTGCCAGCAGAGGGAGAGCGGTCCGCTACGAGCAGTACTTC. Translating it yields CASRGRAVRYEQYF. This chain links TRBV2 with TRBJ2-7; a weak D match, TRBD2 (5 bases). CDR1 is SNHLY, CDR2 FYNNEI, per germline. The ends were cut back, 6 bases at V and 3 bases at J, with 15 bases in the middle. The CDR3 contains 14 residues. The whole variable domain, filled in from reference TRBV2 and TRBJ2-7, reads EPEVTQTPSHQVTQMGQEVILRCVPISNHLYFYWYRQILGQKVEFLVSFYNNEISEKSEIFDDQFSVERPDGSNFTLKIRSTKLEDSAMYFCASRGRAVRYEQYFGPGTRLTVT.

V gene TRBV27 combines with J gene TRBJ2-7; 9 nucleotides line up with TRBD1. V shed 5 bases and J 3 bases; nucleotides not matched to a gene: 5. This CDR3 is 14 amino acids long. Germline V gene data show CDR1 as MNHEY and CDR2 as SMNVEV (reference sequence). The chain's CDR3 is CASSPTGGIYEQYF. For the CDR3, the DNA is TGTGCCAGCAGTCCGACAGGGGGAATCTACGAGCAGTACTTC.

In this sample, this clone turned up once. The rearrangement uses TRBV6-5 and TRBJ1-2, with D possibly TRBD1 on 5 matching bases. Deletions cut 6 bases from V and 3 bases from J, with 8 bases between. The CDR3 spans 12 residues. CDR1 is MNHEY and CDR2 is SVGAGI in the germline V gene. The chain's CDR3 is CASRRGDYGYTF. The DNA for the CDR3 is TGTGCCAGCAGGCGGGGGGACTATGGCTACACCTTC.

The rearrangement uses TRBV2 and TRBJ2-1, with D unclear. Germline lookup yields CDR1 SNHLY and CDR2 FYNNEI. Deletions cut 5 bases from V and 4 bases from J, with 3 bases between. The CDR3 extends over 11 amino acids. CDR3 sequence: CASSLYNEQFF. The CDR3 nucleotides read TGTGCCAGCAGTCTTTACAATGAGCAGTTCTTC.

V gene TRBV5-1 combines with J gene TRBJ2-5; D may be TRBD1 (6 bases). V was pared by 2 bases and J by 1 base, with 18 bases between. The germline V gene encodes CDR1 SGHRS and CDR2 YFSETQ. The CDR3 length is 17 residues. CDR3: CASSFNGAGALQETQYF. The CDR3 nucleotides are TGCGCCAGCAGCTTTAATGGGGCAGGGGCGCTCCAAGAGACCCAGTACTTC.

This clone was picked up one time. The CDR3 nucleotides read TGTGCCAGCAGTCCCCCCCAGGGGGTGATGAACACTGAAGCTTTCTTT. It codes for CASSPPQGVMNTEAFF. V gene TRBV2 combines with J gene TRBJ1-1, with 7 bases identical to TRBD1. There are 16 residues in the CDR3. V lost 5 bases and J lost 0; bases outside the gene matches: 9. Germline CDR1 reads SNHLY; CDR2 reads FYNNEI.

This rearrangement joins TRBV20-1 to TRBJ1-5, with D unclear. The germline CDR1 and CDR2 sequences are DFQATT and SNEGSKA (reference sequence). The CDR3 spans 11 residues. Trimming removed 5 bases from V and 7 bases from J, with 9 bases in between. For the CDR3, the DNA is TGCAGTGCTGGATGGGAGCAGCCCCAGCATTTT. The encoded protein is CSAGWEQPQHF.

V is TRBV6-1 and J is TRBJ2-7, with 10 bases matching TRBD1. There are 15 residues in the CDR3. The germline CDR1 and CDR2 sequences are MNHNS and SASEGT. The junction had 7 bases not matched to a gene; V was cut back by 5 bases and J by 3 bases. CDR3 sequence (DNA): TGTGCCAGCAGTAGGTCCCGGGACAGGGGCTACGAGCAGTACTTC. Its translation: CASSRSRDRGYEQYF.

This clone was seen more than once but under ten times. The CDR3 reads CASSEGHLGSGNTIYF. Here the CDR3 DNA reads TGTGCCAGCAGTGAAGGACACTTAGGCTCTGGAAACACCATATATTTT. This chain joins TRBV6-1 and TRBJ1-3, with D unclear. Looked up from germline, CDR1 is MNHNS and CDR2 is SASEGT. V lost 1 base and J lost 0, with 10 bases in between. This CDR3 has 16 residues.

The chain carries TRBV19 and TRBJ1-2; perhaps TRBD1 as D (6 bases). This CDR3 is built from 14 residues. Trimming removed 4 bases at V and 0 bases at J, with 9 bases between. CDR1 is LNHDA and CDR2 is SQIVND in the germline V gene (reference sequence). CDR3 sequence: CASSTRDTNYGYTF. The CDR3 DNA reads as TGTGCCAGTAGTACCCGGGACACTAACTATGGCTACACCTTC.

V gene TRBV5-4 combines with J gene TRBJ2-1; D unresolved. CDR1 SGHNT and CDR2 YYREEE come from the germline V gene (reference sequence). The V end was cut by 0 bases, the J end by 7 bases, with 5 bases between. The CDR3 is 12 amino acids. CDR3 nucleotides: TGTGCCAGCAGCTTGGGAGTAAATGAGCAGTTCTTC. Translating it yields CASSLGVNEQFF. Based on the CDR3 plus reference TRBV5-4 and TRBJ2-1, the full variable domain is ETGVTQSPTHLIKTRGQQVTLRCSSQSGHNTVSWYQQALGQGPQFIFQYYREEENGRGNFPPRFSGLQFPNYSSELNVNALELDDSALYLCASSLGVNEQFFGPGTRLTVL.

This chain joins TRBV18 and TRBJ2-2, with D possibly matching TRBD2 (5 bases). Germline-derived CDR1 and CDR2 are KGHSH and LQKENI. Trimming cost V 5 bases and J 4 bases, with 11 bases left between them. The CDR3 extends over 14 amino acids. The CDR3 reads CASSSTEGTGELFF. The CDR3 DNA reads as TGTGCCAGCTCAAGTACAGAGGGCACCGGGGAGCTGTTTTTT.

V is TRBV28 and J is TRBJ1-2, with TRBD1 as a possible D gene (6 bases). V gave up 3 bases and J gave up 6 bases, with 14 bases separating them. The CDR3 consists of 14 residues. Germline V gives CDR1 MDHEN, CDR2 SYDVKM. The CDR3 nucleotides are TGTGCCAGCAGTTTGGCGCAGGGGCCAGATGGCTACACCTTC. Its protein product is CASSLAQGPDGYTF.

The genes are TRBV10-3 and TRBJ2-7, with TRBD2 matching 10 bases. After removal of 9 bases from V and 6 bases from J, the junction contained 14 bases not matched to a gene. In germline, CDR1 is ENHRY, CDR2 SYGVKD. CDR3 length: 15 amino acids. CDR3 bases: TGTGCCATTTCAATTCCGGGACTAGCGTTTACCGAGCAGTACTTC. This encodes CAISIPGLAFTEQYF.